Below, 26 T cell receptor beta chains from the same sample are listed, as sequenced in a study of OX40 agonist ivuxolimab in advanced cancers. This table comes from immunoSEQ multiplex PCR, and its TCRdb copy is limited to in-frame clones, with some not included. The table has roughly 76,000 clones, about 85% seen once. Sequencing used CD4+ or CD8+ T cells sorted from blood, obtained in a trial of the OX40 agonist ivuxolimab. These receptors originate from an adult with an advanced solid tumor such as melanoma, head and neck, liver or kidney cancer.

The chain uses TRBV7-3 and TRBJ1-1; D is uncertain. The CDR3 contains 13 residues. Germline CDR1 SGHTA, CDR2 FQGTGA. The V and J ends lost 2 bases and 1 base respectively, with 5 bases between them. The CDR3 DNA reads TGTGCCAGCAGCTTAGTAGCGAACACTGAAGCTTTCTTT. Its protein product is CASSLVANTEAFF.

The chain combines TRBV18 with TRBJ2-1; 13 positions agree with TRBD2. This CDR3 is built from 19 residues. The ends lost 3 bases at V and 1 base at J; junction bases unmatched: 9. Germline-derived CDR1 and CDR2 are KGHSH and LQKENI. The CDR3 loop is CASSPVLAGGARSYNEQFF. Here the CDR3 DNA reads TGTGCCAGCTCACCTGTACTAGCGGGGGGGGCAAGGTCCTACAATGAGCAGTTCTTC.

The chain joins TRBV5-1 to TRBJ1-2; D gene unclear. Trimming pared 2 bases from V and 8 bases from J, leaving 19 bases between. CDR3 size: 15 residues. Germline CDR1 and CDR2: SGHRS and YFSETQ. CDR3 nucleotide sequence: TGCGCCAGCAGCTTAAGTAGCCAGACAATCCGGGGCTACACCTTC. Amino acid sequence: CASSLSSQTIRGYTF.

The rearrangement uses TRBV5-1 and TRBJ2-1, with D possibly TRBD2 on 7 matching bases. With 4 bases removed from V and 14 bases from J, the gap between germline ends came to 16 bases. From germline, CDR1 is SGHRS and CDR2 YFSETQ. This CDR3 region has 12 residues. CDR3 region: CASSRDAGAKFF. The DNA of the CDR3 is TGCGCCAGCAGCCGCGACGCGGGGGCGAAGTTCTTC.

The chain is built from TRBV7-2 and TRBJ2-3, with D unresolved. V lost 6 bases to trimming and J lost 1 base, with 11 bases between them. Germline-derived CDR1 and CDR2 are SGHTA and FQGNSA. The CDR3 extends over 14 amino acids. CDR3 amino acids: CASSRRTGTDTQYF. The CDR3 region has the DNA TGTGCCAGCAGTAGACGAACAGGCACAGATACGCAGTATTTT.

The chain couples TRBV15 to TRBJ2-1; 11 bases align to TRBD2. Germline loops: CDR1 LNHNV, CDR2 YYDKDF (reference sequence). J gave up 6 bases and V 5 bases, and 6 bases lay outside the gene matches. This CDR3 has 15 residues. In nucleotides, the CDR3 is TGTGCCACCAGCCCGGGACTAGCGGCCCTCAATGAGCAGTTCTTC. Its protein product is CATSPGLAALNEQFF.

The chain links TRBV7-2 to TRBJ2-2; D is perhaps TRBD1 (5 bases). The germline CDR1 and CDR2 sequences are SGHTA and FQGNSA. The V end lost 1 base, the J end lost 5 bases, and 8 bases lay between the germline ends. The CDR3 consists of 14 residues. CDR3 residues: CASSLVGDTGELFF. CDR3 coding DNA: TGTGCCAGCAGCTTAGTAGGGGATACCGGGGAGCTGTTTTTT.

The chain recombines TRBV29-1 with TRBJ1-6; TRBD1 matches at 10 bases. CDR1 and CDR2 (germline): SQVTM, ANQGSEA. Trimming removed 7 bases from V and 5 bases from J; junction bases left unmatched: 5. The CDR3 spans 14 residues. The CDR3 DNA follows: TGCAGCGCAAGGACAGGGGGAGATAATTCACCCCTCCACTTT. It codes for CSARTGGDNSPLHF. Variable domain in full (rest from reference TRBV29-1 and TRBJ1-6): SAVISQKPSRDICQRGTSLTIQCQVDSQVTMMFWYRQQPGQSLTLIATANQGSEATYESGFVIDKFPISRPNLTFSTLTVSNMSPEDSSIYLCSARTGGDNSPLHFGNGTRLTVT.

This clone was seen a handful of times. The DNA for the CDR3 is TGCAGTGCTAGGAGAGATGAGCAGTTCTTC. Encoded protein: CSARRDEQFF. V is TRBV20-1 and J is TRBJ2-1, with D unclear. The CDR3 has 10 amino acids. V lost 3 bases and J 8 bases, leaving 5 bases between the germline ends. Germline V gene data show CDR1 as DFQATT and CDR2 as SNEGSKA (reference sequence).

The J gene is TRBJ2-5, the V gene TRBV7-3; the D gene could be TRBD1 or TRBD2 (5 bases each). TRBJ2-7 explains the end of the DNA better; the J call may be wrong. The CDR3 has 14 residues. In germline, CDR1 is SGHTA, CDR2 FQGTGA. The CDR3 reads CASSLTTGPYEQYF. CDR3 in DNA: TGTGCCAGCAGCTTAACAACGGGGCCTTACGAGCAGTACTTC.

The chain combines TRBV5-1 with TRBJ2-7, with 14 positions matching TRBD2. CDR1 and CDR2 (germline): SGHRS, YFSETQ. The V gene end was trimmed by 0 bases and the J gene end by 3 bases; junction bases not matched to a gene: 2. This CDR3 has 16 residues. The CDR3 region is CASSLVGTSGGYEQYF. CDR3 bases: TGCGCCAGCAGCTTGGTAGGGACTAGCGGGGGCTACGAGCAGTACTTC.

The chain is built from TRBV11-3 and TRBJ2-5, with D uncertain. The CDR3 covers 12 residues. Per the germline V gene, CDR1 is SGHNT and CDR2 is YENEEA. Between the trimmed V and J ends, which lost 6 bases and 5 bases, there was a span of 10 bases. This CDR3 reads CASRSGRETQYF. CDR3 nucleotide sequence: TGTGCCAGCAGGTCAGGCCGGGAGACCCAGTACTTC. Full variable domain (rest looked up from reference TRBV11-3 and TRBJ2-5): EAGVVQSPRYKIIEKKQPVAFWCNPISGHNTLYWYLQNLGQGPELLIRYENEEAVDDSQLPKDRFSAERLKGVDSTLKIQPAELGDSAVYLCASRSGRETQYFGPGTRLLVL.

The CDR3 loop is CASSLDGDRSNEQFF. The CDR3 nucleotides read TGCGCCAGCAGCTTGGACGGGGACCGTTCAAATGAGCAGTTCTTC. The V call is TRBV5-1, the J call TRBJ2-1; the D call may be TRBD1 or TRBD2 (5 bases each). This CDR3 is 15 amino acids long. The germline gives CDR1 SGHRS, CDR2 YFSETQ. With 0 bases removed from V and 7 bases from J, the gap between germline ends came to 14 bases.

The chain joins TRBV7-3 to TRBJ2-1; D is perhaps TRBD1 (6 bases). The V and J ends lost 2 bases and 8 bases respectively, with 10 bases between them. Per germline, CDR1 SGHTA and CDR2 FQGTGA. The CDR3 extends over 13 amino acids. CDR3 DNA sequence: TGTGCCAGCAGCTTAGACAGGTACCATGAGCAGTTCTTC. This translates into CASSLDRYHEQFF.

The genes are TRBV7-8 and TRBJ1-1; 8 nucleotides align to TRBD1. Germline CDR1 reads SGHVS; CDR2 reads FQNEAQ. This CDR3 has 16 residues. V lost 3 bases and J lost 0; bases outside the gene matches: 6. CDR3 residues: CASSLGQATLNTEAFF. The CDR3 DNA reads TGTGCCAGCAGCTTGGGACAGGCCACCTTGAACACTGAAGCTTTCTTT. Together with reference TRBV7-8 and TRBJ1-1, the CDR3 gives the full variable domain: GAGVSQSPRYKVAKRGQDVALRCDPISGHVSLFWYQQALGQGPEFLTYFQNEAQLDKSGLPSDRFFAERPEGSVSTLKIQRTQQEDSAVYLCASSLGQATLNTEAFFGQGTRLTVV.

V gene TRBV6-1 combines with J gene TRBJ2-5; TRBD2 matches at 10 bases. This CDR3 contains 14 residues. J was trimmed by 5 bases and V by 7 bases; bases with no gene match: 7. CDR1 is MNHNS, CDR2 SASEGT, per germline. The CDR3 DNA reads TGTGCCAGCAAAAGCGGGGGGGCCGGCGAGACCCAGTACTTC. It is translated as CASKSGGAGETQYF.

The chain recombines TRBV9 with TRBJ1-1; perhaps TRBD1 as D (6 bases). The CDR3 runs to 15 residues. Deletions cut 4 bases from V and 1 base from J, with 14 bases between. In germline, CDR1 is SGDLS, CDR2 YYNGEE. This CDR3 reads CASSPPGQGNTEAFF. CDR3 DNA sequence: TGTGCCAGCAGCCCACCGGGACAAGGGAACACTGAAGCTTTCTTT.

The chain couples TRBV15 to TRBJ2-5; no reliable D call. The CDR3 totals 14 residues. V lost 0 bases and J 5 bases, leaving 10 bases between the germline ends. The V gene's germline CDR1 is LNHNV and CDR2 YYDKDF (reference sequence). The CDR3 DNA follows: TGTGCCACCAGCAGAGATCAAAGCGTGGAGACCCAGTACTTC. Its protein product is CATSRDQSVETQYF.

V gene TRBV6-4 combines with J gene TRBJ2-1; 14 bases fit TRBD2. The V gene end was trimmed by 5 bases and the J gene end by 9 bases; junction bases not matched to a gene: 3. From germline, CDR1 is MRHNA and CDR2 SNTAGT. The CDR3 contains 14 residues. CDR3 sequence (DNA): TGTGCCAGCAGTAAGGGACTAGCGGGAGCTGAGCAGTTCTTC. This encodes CASSKGLAGAEQFF.

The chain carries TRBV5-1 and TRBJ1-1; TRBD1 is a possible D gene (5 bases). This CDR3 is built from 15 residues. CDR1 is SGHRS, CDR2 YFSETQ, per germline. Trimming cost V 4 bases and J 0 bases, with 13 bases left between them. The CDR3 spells CASSPSAGMNTEAFF. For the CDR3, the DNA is TGCGCCAGCAGCCCCTCCGCAGGGATGAACACTGAAGCTTTCTTT.

The CDR3, as DNA: TGTGCCAGCAGTCCCACGGCCGACAGGGGCTCCTACAATGAGCAGTTCTTC. Residues: CASSPTADRGSYNEQFF. The V gene is TRBV28, the J gene TRBJ2-1; TRBD1 agrees at 8 bases. In germline, CDR1 is MDHEN, CDR2 SYDVKM. CDR3 length: 17 amino acids. The V gene end was trimmed by 5 bases and the J gene end by 0 bases; junction bases not matched to a gene: 9.

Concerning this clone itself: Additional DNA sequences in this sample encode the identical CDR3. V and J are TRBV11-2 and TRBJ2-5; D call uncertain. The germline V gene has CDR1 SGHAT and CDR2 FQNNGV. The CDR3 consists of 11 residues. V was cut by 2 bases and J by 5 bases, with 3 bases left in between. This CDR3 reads CASSLRETQYF. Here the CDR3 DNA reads TGTGCCAGCAGCTTACGTGAGACCCAGTACTTC.

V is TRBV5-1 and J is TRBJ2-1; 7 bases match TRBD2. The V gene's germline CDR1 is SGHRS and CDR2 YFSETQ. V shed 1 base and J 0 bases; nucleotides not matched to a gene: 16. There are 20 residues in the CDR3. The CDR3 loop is CASSLLASGRVVSSYNEQFF. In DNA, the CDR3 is TGCGCCAGCAGCTTGCTGGCTAGCGGCCGCGTTGTGAGCTCCTACAATGAGCAGTTCTTC. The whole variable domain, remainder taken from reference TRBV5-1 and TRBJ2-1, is KAGVTQTPRYLIKTRGQQVTLSCSPISGHRSVSWYQQTPGQGLQFLFEYFSETQRNKGNFPGRFSGRQFSNSRSEMNVSTLELGDSALYLCASSLLASGRVVSSYNEQFFGPGTRLTVL.

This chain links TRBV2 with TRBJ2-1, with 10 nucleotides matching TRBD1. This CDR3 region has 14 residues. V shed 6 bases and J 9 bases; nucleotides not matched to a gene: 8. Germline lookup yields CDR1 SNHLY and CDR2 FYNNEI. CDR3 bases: TGTGCCAGCAGCCAAGTGGACAGGGGGTTTGAGCAGTTCTTC. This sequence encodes CASSQVDRGFEQFF. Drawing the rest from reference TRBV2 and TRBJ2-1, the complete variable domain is EPEVTQTPSHQVTQMGQEVILRCVPISNHLYFYWYRQILGQKVEFLVSFYNNEISEKSEIFDDQFSVERPDGSNFTLKIRSTKLEDSAMYFCASSQVDRGFEQFFGPGTRLTVL.

In DNA, the CDR3 is TGCGCCAGCAGTTCCGGGACAGGGGTCAATCAGCCCCAGCATTTT. Translated, it gives CASSSGTGVNQPQHF. This chain links TRBV10-2 with TRBJ1-5; 10 bases map to TRBD1. The CDR3 consists of 15 residues. Per the germline V gene, CDR1 is WSHSY and CDR2 is SAAADI. V shed 5 bases and J 3 bases; nucleotides not matched to a gene: 4.

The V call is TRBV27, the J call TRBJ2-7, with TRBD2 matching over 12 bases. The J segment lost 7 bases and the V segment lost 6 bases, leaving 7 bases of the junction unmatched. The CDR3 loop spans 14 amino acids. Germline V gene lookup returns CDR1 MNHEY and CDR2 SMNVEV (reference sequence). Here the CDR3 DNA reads TGTGCCAGCAGCAGACTAGCGGGAGCGGGTGAGCAGTACTTC. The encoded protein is CASSRLAGAGEQYF.